Listed below are T cell receptor beta chains from one sample, sequenced in a study of cytomegalovirus exposure and HLA in healthy donors. Assay: immunoSEQ multiplex PCR; the TCRdb copy retains only in-frame clones and omits some. The sample comprises 140,000 to 150,000 clones, approximately 80% of which are singletons, and around 2.4% rests with the top ten. The sequenced sample consisted of PBMCs. The receptors here all came from a woman aged 18-29 years in good health and CMV-seropositive. CDR3s include the opening cysteine and the closing phenylalanine or tryptophan. D genes are given only for firm matches. Some rows mark clone size as missing; the rest say once, few, many or name a class of expanded clone.

j_call d_call clone_size v_call cdr3_aa cdr3_nt
TRBJ2-5 TRBD2 . TRBV18 CASTGGSGGVETQYF TGTGCCAGCACCGGTGGAAGCGGGGGGGTAGAGACCCAGTACTTC
TRBJ1-5 TRBD1 . TRBV2 CASRKDAGTGDQPQHF TGTGCCAGCAGGAAAGACGCCGGGACAGGAGATCAGCCCCAGCATTTT
TRBJ2-5 TRBD1 . TRBV30 CASLGGGRGRGVQETQYF TGTGCCTCCCTCGGTGGGGGCAGGGGGCGCGGAGTCCAAGAGACCCAGTACTTC
TRBJ1-2 . . TRBV6-1 CASSGGPSPYGYTF TGTGCCAGCAGTGGGGGGCCCTCCCCCTATGGCTACACCTTC
TRBJ1-1 . . TRBV5-4 CASSLATNTEAFF TGTGCCAGCAGCTTGGCTACGAACACTGAAGCTTTCTTT
TRBJ1-4 TRBD1 . TRBV5-1 CASSGQGKGEKLFF TGCGCCAGCAGCGGACAGGGGAAGGGGGAAAAACTGTTTTTT
TRBJ2-1 TRBD2 . TRBV7-2 CASSLQGLLYNEQFF TGTGCCAGCAGCTTACAGGGACTATTATACAATGAGCAGTTCTTC
TRBJ2-1 TRBD1 . TRBV27 CASSFVQGDEQFF TGTGCCAGCAGTTTCGTACAGGGGGATGAGCAGTTCTTC
TRBJ2-5 . few TRBV5-1 CASSYGTLSQETQYF TGCGCCAGCAGCTATGGGACATTATCCCAAGAGACCCAGTACTTC
TRBJ2-5 . . TRBV18 CASSPQGYQETQYF TGTGCCAGCTCACCACAGGGGTACCAAGAGACCCAGTACTTC
TRBJ1-2 . . TRBV5-1 CASSLGQVDYGYTF TGCGCCAGCAGCTTGGGACAGGTCGACTATGGCTACACCTTC
TRBJ1-1 . . TRBV25-1 CASSDLILQGLNTEAFF TGTGCCAGCAGTGACCTAATCCTACAGGGTCTGAACACTGAAGCTTTCTTT
TRBJ2-1 TRBD2 . TRBV11-3 CASCPPPGLGSNEQFF TGTGCCAGCTGCCCCCCCCCGGGACTAGGCTCCAATGAGCAGTTCTTC
TRBJ2-7 TRBD1 . TRBV6-6 CASSSPGRQGSYEQYF TGTGCCAGCAGTTCTCCGGGACGACAGGGATCCTACGAGCAGTACTTC
TRBJ2-7 . . TRBV5-4 CASSSPTGSSYEQYF TGTGCCAGCAGCTCCCCGACGGGGAGCTCCTACGAGCAGTACTTC
TRBJ2-3 . . TRBV5-1 CASSSMITDTQYF TGCGCCAGCAGCTCTATGATTACAGATACGCAGTATTTT
TRBJ1-1 . once TRBV6-5 CASSYSGAPQAFF TGTGCCAGCAGTTACTCGGGGGCGCCGCAAGCTTTCTTT
TRBJ2-1 . . TRBV14 CASSRTLLGPYNEQFF TGTGCCAGCAGCCGGACTCTCCTCGGGCCCTACAATGAGCAGTTCTTC
TRBJ2-7 TRBD2 . TRBV7-9 CASSLHPSGGFYEQYF TGTGCCAGCAGCTTACACCCTAGCGGGGGGTTCTACGAGCAGTACTTC
TRBJ2-1 . medium-sized TRBV6-4 CASSEDSSYNEQFF TGTGCCAGCAGTGAAGACAGCTCCTACAATGAGCAGTTCTTC
TRBJ2-3 . . TRBV27 CASRDFGTDTQYF TGTGCCAGCCGGGACTTTGGCACAGATACGCAGTATTTT
TRBJ1-1 TRBD1 . TRBV18 CASSPAGGSDTEAFF TGTGCCAGCTCACCAGCAGGGGGCTCGGACACTGAAGCTTTCTTT
TRBJ1-6 . . TRBV6-5 CASSFGGLGSPLHF TGTGCCAGCAGTTTCGGGGGGCTCGGTTCACCCCTCCACTTT
TRBJ2-7 . . TRBV6-5 CASSPRGIRPREQYF TGTGCCAGCAGCCCCCGGGGGATCCGGCCTAGAGAGCAGTACTTC
TRBJ2-3 TRBD2 . TRBV18 CASSRASGVFTDTQYF TGTGCCAGCTCACGGGCTAGCGGGGTCTTTACAGATACGCAGTATTTT
TRBJ1-5 . . TRBV28 CASSLSPGGQPQHF TGTGCCAGCAGTTTATCCCCAGGTGGTCAGCCCCAGCATTTT
TRBJ1-1 . . TRBV4-3 CASSQTGSGNTEAFF TGCGCCAGCAGCCAGACGGGGTCGGGGAACACTGAAGCTTTCTTT
TRBJ2-2 TRBD1 . TRBV10-3 CAISERQGPNTGELFF TGTGCCATCAGTGAGAGACAGGGGCCGAACACCGGGGAGCTGTTTTTT
TRBJ2-7 . . TRBV30 CAWSKGSYEQYF TGTGCCTGGAGTAAGGGGTCCTACGAGCAGTACTTC
TRBJ2-3 TRBD2 . TRBV6-4 CASSDSAGGLTDTQYF TGTGCCAGCAGTGACTCGGCGGGGGGCCTCACAGATACGCAGTATTTT
TRBJ1-6 . . TRBV6-5 CASTPGSYNSPLHF TGTGCCAGCACGCCCGGCTCCTATAATTCACCCCTCCACTTT
TRBJ1-1 . . TRBV7-9 CASRTPGSEYTEAFF TGTGCCAGCAGGACCCCGGGGTCAGAGTACACTGAAGCTTTCTTT
TRBJ2-2 . . TRBV5-1 CASSFGFSFITGELFF TGCGCCAGCAGCTTCGGGTTTAGCTTTATCACCGGGGAGCTGTTTTTT
TRBJ1-3 TRBD1 few TRBV6-5 CASSYRGQAGNTIYF TGTGCCAGCAGTTACAGGGGGCAGGCTGGAAACACCATATATTTT
TRBJ2-5 . . TRBV14 CASSQGRDMRETQYF TGTGCCAGCAGCCAAGGCCGGGACATGAGAGAGACCCAGTACTTC
TRBJ1-4 . . TRBV18 CASSPAGVAYEKLFF TGTGCCAGCTCACCCGCAGGGGTCGCCTATGAAAAACTGTTTTTT
TRBJ1-3 TRBD1 . TRBV19 CASAQGADGNTIYF TGTGCCAGTGCACAGGGGGCCGACGGAAACACCATATATTTT
TRBJ2-1 TRBD1 few TRBV19 CASSRQGPTDEQFF TGTGCCAGTAGCCGACAGGGGCCAACGGATGAGCAGTTCTTC
TRBJ1-2 . . TRBV9 CASSVRATGLYGYTF TGTGCCAGCAGCGTACGGGCTACAGGGCTCTATGGCTACACCTTC
TRBJ2-7 TRBD1 . TRBV29-1 CSVVPSAGGSYEQYF TGCAGCGTCGTTCCCTCGGCAGGGGGCTCCTACGAGCAGTACTTC
TRBJ2-3 TRBD2 . TRBV30 CAWSAGLAGGPDTQYF TGTGCCTGGAGTGCGGGACTAGCGGGGGGGCCAGATACGCAGTATTTT
TRBJ1-5 TRBD1 . TRBV28 CASSRWGQNSNQPQHF TGTGCCAGCAGCCGTTGGGGACAGAATAGCAATCAGCCCCAGCATTTT
TRBJ1-1 . . TRBV5-1 CASRGRTLSNTEAFF TGCGCCAGCAGGGGGAGGACATTATCGAACACTGAAGCTTTCTTT
TRBJ1-6 . . TRBV19 CASSSGGPYNSPLHF TGTGCCAGTAGTTCCGGGGGTCCCTATAATTCACCCCTCCACTTT
TRBJ2-5 . once TRBV5-1 CASSLVREETQYF TGCGCCAGCAGCTTGGTCCGGGAAGAGACCCAGTACTTC
TRBJ1-2 . once TRBV15 CATSEQGFNYGYTF TGTGCCACCAGCGAACAGGGATTTAACTATGGCTACACCTTC